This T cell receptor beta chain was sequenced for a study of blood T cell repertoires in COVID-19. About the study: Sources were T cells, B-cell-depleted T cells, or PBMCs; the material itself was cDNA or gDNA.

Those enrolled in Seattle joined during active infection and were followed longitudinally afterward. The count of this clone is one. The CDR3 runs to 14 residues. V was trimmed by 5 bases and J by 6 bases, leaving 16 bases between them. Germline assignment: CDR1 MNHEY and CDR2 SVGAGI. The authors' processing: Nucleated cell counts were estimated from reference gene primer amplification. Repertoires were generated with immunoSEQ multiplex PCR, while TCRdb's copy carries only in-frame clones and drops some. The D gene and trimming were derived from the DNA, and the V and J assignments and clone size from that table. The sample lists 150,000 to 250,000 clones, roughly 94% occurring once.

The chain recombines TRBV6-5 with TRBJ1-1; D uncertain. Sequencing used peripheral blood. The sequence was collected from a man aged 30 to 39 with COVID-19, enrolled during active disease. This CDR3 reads CASSPPHAGAEAFF. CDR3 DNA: TGTGCCAGCAGTCCCCCCCACGCGGGAGCTGAAGCTTTCTTT.